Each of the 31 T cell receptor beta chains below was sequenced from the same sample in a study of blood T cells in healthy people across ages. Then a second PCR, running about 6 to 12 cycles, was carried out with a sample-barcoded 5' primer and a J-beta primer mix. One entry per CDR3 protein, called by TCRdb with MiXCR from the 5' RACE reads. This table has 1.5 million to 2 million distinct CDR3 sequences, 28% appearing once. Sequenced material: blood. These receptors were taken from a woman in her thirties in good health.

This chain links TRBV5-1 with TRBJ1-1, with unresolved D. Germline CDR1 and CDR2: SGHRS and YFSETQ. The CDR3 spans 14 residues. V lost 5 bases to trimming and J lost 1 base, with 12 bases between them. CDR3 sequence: CASSAAPRNTEAFF. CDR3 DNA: TGCGCCAGCAGTGCGGCCCCGAGGAACACTGAAGCTTTCTTT.

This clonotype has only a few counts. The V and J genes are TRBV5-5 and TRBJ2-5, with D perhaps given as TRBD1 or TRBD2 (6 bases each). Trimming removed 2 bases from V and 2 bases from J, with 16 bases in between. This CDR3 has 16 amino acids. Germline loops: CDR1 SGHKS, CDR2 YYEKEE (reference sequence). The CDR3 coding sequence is TGTGCCAGCAGCTTTGGGCGGCGAGGGGGGCAAGAGACCCAGTACTTC. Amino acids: CASSFGRRGGQETQYF.

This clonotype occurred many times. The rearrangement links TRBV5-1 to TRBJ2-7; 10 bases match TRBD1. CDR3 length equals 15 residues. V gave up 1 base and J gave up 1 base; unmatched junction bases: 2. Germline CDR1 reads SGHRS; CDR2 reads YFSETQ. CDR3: CASSLKDRGSYEQYF. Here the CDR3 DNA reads TGCGCCAGCAGCTTGAAGGACAGGGGGTCCTACGAGCAGTACTTC.

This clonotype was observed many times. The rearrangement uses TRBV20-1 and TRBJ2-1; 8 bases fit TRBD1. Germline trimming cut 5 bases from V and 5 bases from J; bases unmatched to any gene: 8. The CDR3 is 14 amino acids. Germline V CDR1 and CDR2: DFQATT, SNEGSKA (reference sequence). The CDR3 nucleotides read TGCAGTGCTGAAACGGGACAGGTTGACAATGAGCAGTTCTTC. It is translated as CSAETGQVDNEQFF.

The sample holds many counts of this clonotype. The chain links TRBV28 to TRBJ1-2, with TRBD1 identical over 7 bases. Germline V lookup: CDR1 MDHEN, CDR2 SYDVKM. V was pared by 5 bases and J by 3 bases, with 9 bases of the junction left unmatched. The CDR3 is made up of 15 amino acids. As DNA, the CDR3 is TGTGCCAGCAGTCCCGAAGGGGGCGGAGACTATGGCTACACCTTC. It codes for CASSPEGGGDYGYTF.

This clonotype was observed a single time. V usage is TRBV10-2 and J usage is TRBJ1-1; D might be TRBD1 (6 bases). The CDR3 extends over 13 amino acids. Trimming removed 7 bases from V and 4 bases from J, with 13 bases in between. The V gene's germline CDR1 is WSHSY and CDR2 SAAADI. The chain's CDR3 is CASTQGRGTEAFF. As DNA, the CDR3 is TGCGCCAGCACGCAGGGGCGAGGCACTGAAGCTTTCTTT.

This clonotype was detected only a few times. CDR3 loop: CASSLFATAPGELFF. The DNA of the CDR3 is TGTGCCAGCAGCTTATTCGCGACAGCCCCCGGGGAGCTGTTTTTT. J is TRBJ2-2 and V is TRBV7-3; TRBD1 might be the D (5 bases). The CDR3 spans 15 residues. Germline lookup yields CDR1 SGHTA and CDR2 FQGTGA. Trimming pared 2 bases from V and 6 bases from J, leaving 13 bases between.

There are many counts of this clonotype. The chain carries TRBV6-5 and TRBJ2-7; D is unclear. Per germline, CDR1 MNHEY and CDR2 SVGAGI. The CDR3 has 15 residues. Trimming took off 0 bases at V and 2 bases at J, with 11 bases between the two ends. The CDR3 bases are TGTGCCAGCAGTTACTCCCTGACAACCCCCTACGAGCAGTACTTC. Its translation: CASSYSLTTPYEQYF.

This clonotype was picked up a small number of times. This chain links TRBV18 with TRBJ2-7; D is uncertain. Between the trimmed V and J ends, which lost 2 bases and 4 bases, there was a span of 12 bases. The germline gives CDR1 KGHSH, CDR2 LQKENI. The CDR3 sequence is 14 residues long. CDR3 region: CASSPGLEVYEQYF. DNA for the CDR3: TGTGCCAGCTCACCAGGGCTAGAGGTTTACGAGCAGTACTTC.

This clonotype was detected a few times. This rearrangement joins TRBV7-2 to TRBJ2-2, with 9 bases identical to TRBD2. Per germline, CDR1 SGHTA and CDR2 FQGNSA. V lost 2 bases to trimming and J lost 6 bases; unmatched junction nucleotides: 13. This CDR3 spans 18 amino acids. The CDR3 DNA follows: TGTGCCAGCAGCTTAAGAGCGGGGGGTGGTAGGAATCCCGGGGAGCTGTTTTTT. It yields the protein CASSLRAGGGRNPGELFF.

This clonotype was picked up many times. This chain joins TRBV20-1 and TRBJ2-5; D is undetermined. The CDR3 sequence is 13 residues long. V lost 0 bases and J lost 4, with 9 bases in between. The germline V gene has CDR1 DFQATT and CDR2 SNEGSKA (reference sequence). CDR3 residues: CSARETVAETQYF. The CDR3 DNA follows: TGCAGTGCTAGAGAAACGGTTGCAGAGACCCAGTACTTC.

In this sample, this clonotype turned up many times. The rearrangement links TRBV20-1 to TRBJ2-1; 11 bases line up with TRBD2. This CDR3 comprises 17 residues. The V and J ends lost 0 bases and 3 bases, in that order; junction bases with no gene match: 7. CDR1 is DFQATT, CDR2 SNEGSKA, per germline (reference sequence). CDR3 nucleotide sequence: TGCAGTGCTAGAGATCAGGGCACTAGCGGGAGCTACAATGAGCAGTTCTTC. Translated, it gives CSARDQGTSGSYNEQFF.

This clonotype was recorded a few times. Here the CDR3 DNA reads TGTGCCAGCAGCCCCGACGCGGGAGAGACCCAGTACTTC. Amino acid sequence: CASSPDAGETQYF. The genes are TRBV13 and TRBJ2-5; D possibly corresponds to TRBD2 (5 bases). The V and J ends lost 5 bases and 4 bases respectively, with 11 bases between them. Germline CDR1 reads PRHDT; CDR2 reads FYEKMQ (reference sequence). The CDR3 contains 13 residues.

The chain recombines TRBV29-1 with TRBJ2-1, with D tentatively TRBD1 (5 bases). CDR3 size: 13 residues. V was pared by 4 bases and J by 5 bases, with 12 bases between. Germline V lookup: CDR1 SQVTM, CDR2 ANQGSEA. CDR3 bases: TGCAGCGTTGTTGAGGACAACGACAATGAGCAGTTCTTC. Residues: CSVVEDNDNEQFF.

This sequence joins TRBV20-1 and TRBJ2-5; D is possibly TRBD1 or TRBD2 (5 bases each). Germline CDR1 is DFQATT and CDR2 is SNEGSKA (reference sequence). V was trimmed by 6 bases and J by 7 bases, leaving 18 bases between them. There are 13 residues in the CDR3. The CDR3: CSADPPDGGTQYF. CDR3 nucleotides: TGCAGTGCCGATCCCCCGGATGGGGGGACCCAGTACTTC.

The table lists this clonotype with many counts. The DNA of the CDR3 is TGTGCCAGCAGTGTAGGGGGAAGCGCCTACGAGCAGTACTTC. Translating gives CASSVGGSAYEQYF. The rearrangement uses TRBV25-1 and TRBJ2-7, with D perhaps matching TRBD1 (6 bases). This CDR3 is built from 14 residues. V was shortened by 4 bases and J by 2 bases, with 12 bases between the two germline ends. From germline, CDR1 is MGHDK and CDR2 SYGVNS.

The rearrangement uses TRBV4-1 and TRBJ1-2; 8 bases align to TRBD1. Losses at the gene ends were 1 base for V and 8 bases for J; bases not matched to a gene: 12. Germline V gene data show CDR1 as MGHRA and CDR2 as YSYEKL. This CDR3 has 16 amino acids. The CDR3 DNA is TGCGCCAGCAGCCAAGGCTGGGGGGACAGGCCCCTGGGCTACACCTTC. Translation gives CASSQGWGDRPLGYTF.

The CDR3 is CASTSAGRGSTDTQYF. DNA for the CDR3: TGTGCCAGCACCTCAGCGGGGCGGGGGAGCACAGATACGCAGTATTTT. This chain joins TRBV6-2 or TRBV6-3 and TRBJ2-3; 7 bases are a match to TRBD2. Germline V gene data show CDR1 as MNHEY and CDR2 as SVGEGT. V lost 7 bases, J lost 0 bases, and 10 bases stayed unmatched. This CDR3 is 16 amino acids long.

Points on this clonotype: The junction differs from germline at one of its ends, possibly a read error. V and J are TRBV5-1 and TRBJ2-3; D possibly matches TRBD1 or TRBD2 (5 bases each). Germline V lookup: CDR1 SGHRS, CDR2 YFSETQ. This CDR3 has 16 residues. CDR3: CANSLRGDLGTDTQYF. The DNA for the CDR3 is TGCGCCAACAGCTTGCGCGGCGACTTAGGGACCGATACGCAGTATTTT.

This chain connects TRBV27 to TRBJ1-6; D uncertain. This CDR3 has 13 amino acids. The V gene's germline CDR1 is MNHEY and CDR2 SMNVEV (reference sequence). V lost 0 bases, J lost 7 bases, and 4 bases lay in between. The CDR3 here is CASSLSRNSPLHF. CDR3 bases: TGTGCCAGCAGTTTATCTCGAAATTCACCCCTCCACTTT.

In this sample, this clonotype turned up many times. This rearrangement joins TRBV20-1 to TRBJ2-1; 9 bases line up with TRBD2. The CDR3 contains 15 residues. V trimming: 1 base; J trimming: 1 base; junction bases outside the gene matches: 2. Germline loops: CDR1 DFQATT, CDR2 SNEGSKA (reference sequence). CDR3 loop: CSARGREGSYNEQFF. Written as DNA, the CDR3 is TGCAGTGCTAGAGGGCGGGAGGGATCCTACAATGAGCAGTTCTTC.

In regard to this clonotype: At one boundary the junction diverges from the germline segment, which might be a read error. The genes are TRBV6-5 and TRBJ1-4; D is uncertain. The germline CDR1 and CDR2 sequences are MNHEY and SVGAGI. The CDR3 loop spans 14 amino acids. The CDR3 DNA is TGTGCCAGCAGAAGATTCGCAACTAGTGAAAAACTGTTTTTT. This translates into CASRRFATSEKLFF.

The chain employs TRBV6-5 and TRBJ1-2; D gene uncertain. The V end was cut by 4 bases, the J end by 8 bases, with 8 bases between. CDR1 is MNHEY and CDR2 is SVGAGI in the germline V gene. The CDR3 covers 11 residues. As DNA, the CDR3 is TGTGCCAGCAGTTCTCCAGTGGGCTACACCTTC. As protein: CASSSPVGYTF.

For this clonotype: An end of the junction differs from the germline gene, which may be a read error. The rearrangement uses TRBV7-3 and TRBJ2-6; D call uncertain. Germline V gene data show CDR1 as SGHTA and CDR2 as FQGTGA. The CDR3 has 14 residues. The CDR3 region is CASSLTGPANVPTF. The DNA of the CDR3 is TGTGCCAGCAGCTTAACGGGCCCTGCCAACGTCCCGACTTTC.

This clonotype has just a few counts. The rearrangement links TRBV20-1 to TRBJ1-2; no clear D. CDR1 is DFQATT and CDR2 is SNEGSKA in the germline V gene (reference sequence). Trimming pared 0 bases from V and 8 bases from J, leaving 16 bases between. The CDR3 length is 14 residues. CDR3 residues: CSARDRRLEAGYTF. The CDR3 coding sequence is TGCAGTGCTAGAGATCGTCGTTTAGAGGCGGGCTACACCTTC.

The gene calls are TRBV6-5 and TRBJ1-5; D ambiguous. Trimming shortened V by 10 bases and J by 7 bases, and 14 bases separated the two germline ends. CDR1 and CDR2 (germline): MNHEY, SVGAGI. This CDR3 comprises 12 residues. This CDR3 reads CATGREDQPQHF. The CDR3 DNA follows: TGTGCCACTGGGAGGGAGGACCAGCCCCAGCATTTT.

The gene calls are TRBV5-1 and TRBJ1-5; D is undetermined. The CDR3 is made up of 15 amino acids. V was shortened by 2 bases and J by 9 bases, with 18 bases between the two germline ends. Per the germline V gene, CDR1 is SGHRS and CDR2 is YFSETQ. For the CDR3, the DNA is TGCGCCAGCAGCTTCTTAGGACGAAAGGATCCGCCCCAGCATTTT. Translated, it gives CASSFLGRKDPPQHF.

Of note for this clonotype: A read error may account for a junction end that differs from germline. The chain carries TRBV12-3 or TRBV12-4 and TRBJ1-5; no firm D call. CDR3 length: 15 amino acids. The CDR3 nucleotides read TGTGCCGGCAGTTTAAGTCAGTATAGCAATCAGCCCCAGCATTTT. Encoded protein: CAGSLSQYSNQPQHF.

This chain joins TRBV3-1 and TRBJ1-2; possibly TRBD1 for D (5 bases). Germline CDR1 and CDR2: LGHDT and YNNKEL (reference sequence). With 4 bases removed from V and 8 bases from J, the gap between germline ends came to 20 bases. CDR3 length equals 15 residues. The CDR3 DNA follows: TGTGCCAGCAGCCCCTCTGGGGGAGGCCGTGGGGGCTACACCTTC. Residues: CASSPSGGGRGGYTF. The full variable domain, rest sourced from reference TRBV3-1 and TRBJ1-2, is DTAVSQTPKYLVTQMGNDKSIKCEQNLGHDTMYWYKQDSKKFLKIMFSYNNKELIINETVPNRFSPKSPDKAHLNLHINSLELGDSAVYFCASSPSGGGRGGYTFGSGTRLTVV.

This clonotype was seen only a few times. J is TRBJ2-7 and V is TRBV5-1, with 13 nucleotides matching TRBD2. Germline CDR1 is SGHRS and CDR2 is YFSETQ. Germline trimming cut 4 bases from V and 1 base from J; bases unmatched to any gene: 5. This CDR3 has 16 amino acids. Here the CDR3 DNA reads TGCGCCAGCAGCATGGGACTAGCGGGGTGGTCCTACGAGCAGTACTTC. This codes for CASSMGLAGWSYEQYF. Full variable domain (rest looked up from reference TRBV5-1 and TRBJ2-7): KAGVTQTPRYLIKTRGQQVTLSCSPISGHRSVSWYQQTPGQGLQFLFEYFSETQRNKGNFPGRFSGRQFSNSRSEMNVSTLELGDSALYLCASSMGLAGWSYEQYFGPGTRLTVT.

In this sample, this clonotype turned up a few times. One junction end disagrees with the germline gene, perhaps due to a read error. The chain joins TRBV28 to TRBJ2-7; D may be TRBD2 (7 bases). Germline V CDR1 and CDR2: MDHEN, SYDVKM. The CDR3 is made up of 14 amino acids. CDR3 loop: CATSFRGGDHEQYF. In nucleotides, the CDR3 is TGTGCCACCAGTTTCAGAGGGGGGGATCACGAGCAGTACTTC.